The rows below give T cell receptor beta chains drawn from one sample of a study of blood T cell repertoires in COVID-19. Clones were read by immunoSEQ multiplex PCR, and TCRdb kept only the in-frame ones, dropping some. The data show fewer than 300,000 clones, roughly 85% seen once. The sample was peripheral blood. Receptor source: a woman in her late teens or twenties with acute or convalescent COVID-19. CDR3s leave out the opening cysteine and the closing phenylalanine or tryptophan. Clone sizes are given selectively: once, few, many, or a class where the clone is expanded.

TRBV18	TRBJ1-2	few	ASSPAEGRGTADYGYT
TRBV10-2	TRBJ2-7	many	ASSDRGHEQY
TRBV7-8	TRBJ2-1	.	ASSTPSKGLALTYNEQF
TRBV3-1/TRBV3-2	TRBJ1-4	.	ASSQRGTGAEKLF
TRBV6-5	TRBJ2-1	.	ASSYRDSPYNEQF
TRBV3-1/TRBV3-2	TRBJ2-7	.	ASSQAYGTRGSSYEQY
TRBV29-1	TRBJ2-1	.	SVDRQGYNEQF
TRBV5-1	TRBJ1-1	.	ASSFGELQNTEAF
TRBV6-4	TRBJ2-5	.	ASSALTGTSETQY
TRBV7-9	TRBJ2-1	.	ASSLVPLAGTHNEQF
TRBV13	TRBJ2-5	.	ASSSFGPSGKETQY
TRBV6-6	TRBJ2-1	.	ASRIDREQF